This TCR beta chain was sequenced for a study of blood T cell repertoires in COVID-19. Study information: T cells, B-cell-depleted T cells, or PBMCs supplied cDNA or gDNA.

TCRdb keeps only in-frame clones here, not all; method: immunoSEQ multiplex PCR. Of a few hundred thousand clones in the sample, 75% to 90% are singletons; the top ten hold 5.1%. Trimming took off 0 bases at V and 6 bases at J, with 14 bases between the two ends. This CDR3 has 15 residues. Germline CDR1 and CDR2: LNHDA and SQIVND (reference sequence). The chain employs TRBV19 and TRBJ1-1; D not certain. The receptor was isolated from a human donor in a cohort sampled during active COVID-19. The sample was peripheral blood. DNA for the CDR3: TGTGCCAGTAGTATAGAATTCATGGGGAGTGCTGAAGCTTTCTTT. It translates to CASSIEFMGSAEAFF.